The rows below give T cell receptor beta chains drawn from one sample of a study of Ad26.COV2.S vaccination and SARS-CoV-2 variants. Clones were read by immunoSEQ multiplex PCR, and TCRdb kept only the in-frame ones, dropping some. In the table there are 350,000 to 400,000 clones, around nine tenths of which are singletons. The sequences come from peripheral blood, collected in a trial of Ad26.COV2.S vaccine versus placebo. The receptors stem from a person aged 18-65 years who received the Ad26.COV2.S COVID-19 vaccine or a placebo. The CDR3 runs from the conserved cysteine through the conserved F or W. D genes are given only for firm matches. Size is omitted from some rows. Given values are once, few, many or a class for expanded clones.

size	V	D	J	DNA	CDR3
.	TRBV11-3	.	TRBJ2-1	TGTGCCAGCAGCTTGGGAGATTCCTCCTACAATGAGCAGTTCTTC	CASSLGDSSYNEQFF
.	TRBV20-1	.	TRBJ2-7	TGCAGTGCTAGTGGCCGGGACGAGCAGTACTTC	CSASGRDEQYF
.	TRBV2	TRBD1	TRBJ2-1	TGTGCCAGCAGTGAAAGACAGGGGGCGGAGAATGAGCAGTTCTTC	CASSERQGAENEQFF
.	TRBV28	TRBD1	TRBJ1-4	TGTGCCAGCAGTTTACAGGGACAGGGGAATGAAAAACTGTTTTTT	CASSLQGQGNEKLFF
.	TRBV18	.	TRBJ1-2	TGTGCCAGCTCACCTGGGACCGGAGAGATGGCGGGGGGCTACACCTTC	CASSPGTGEMAGGYTF
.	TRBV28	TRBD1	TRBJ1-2	TGTGCCAGCAGTTTAGGGACAGAGGCTAACTATGGCTACACCTTC	CASSLGTEANYGYTF
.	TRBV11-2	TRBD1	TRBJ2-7	TGTGCCAGCAGCTCCCAGGACAGGGGATCCTACGAGCAGTACTTC	CASSSQDRGSYEQYF
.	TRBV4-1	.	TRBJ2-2	TGCGCCAGCAGCCAAGACGGACTCCCCGGCCCCCTCGGGGAGCTGTTTTTT	CASSQDGLPGPLGELFF
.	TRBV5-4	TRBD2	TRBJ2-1	TGTGCCAGCAGCCGCGGGGCGGGAGACAAATACAATGAGCAGTTCTTC	CASSRGAGDKYNEQFF
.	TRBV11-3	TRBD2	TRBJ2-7	TGTGCCAGCAGCTCCCCTATAGCGGGAGGCTCCTACGAGCAGTACTTC	CASSSPIAGGSYEQYF
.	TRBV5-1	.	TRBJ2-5	TGCGCCAGCAGTCTATGGGGCAGGGAAGCCCAAGAGACCCAGTACTTC	CASSLWGREAQETQYF
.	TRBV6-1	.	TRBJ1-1	TGTGCCAGCAGTGAAGCCGACCGGGAAGCTTTCTTT	CASSEADREAFF
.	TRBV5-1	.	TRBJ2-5	TGCGCCAGCAGCTCGGGGCTGTACCAAGAGACCCAGTACTTC	CASSSGLYQETQYF
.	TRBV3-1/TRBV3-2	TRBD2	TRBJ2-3	TGTGCCAGCAGCCAAGGGCTAGCGGCGACAGATACGCAGTATTTT	CASSQGLAATDTQYF
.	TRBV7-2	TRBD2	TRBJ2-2	TGTGCCAGCAGCTTATCGGGCGGGAGCCGAACCGGGGAGCTGTTTTTT	CASSLSGGSRTGELFF
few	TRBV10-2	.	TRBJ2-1	TGCGCCAGCAGTGAGAGACTGGTATGGGGTGGGCAGTTCTTC	CASSERLVWGGQFF
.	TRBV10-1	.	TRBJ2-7	TGCGCCAGCAGTCCCGTTGGGAGAACGACCCACGAGCAGTACTTC	CASSPVGRTTHEQYF
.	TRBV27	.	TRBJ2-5	TGTGCCAGCAGATCCCCAGGGGAGACCCAGTACTTC	CASRSPGETQYF
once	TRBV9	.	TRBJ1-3	TGTGCCAGCAGCCGAACTTCAAACACCATATATTTT	CASSRTSNTIYF
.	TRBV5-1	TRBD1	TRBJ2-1	TGCGCCAGCACCAAGGACAGGCCCTCCTACAATGAGCAGTTCTTC	CASTKDRPSYNEQFF
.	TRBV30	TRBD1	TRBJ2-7	TGTGCCTGGAGTCCCGGGACAGGAAACTACGAGCAGTACTTC	CAWSPGTGNYEQYF
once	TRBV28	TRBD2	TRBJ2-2	TGTGCCAGTACGTCGACTAGCGGGAGTAAAACCGGGGAGCTGTTTTTT	CASTSTSGSKTGELFF
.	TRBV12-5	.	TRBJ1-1	TGTGCTAGTGGTTTAGTCTCCCAGGTTTTCTTT	CASGLVSQVFF
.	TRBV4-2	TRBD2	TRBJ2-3	TGTGCCAGCAGCCAAGAGGGACTAGCGGGAGGGCTACACACAGATACGCAGTATTTT	CASSQEGLAGGLHTDTQYF
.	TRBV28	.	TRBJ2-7	TGTGCCAGCAGTGTTCTAGCGCGAACCTACGAGCAGTACTTC	CASSVLARTYEQYF
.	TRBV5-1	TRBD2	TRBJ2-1	TGCGCCAGCAGCACGACAGCGGGAGTTCTGAGTGAGCAGTTCTTC	CASSTTAGVLSEQFF
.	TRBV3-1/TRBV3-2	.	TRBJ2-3	TGTGCCAGCAGCCCTCTCGGACAGAACACAGATACGCAGTATTTT	CASSPLGQNTDTQYF
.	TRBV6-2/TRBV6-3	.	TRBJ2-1	TGTGCCAGCAGTTCCCCTTTGGCACGGAATGAGCAGTTCTTC	CASSSPLARNEQFF
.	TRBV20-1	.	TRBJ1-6	TGCAGTGCTGGGATAAATTCACCCCTCCACTTT	CSAGINSPLHF
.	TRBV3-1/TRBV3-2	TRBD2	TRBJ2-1	TGTGCCAGCAGCCAAACCCAAGGACTAGCGGGAGGAAATGAGCAGTTCTTC	CASSQTQGLAGGNEQFF
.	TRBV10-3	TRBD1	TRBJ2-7	TGTGCCTCTACGACAGGGTCCTACGAGCAGTACTTC	CASTTGSYEQYF
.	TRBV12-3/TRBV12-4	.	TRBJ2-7	TGTGCCAGCGGGTACAGCCGAAGCTACGAGCAGTACTTC	CASGYSRSYEQYF
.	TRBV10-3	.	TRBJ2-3	TGTGCCATCAGTGATTTGCCAGAAACAGATACGCAGTATTTT	CAISDLPETDTQYF
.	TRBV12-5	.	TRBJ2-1	TGTGCTAGTGGTTTGGTAAAGGCGGGAAACTCCTACAATGAGCAGTTCTTC	CASGLVKAGNSYNEQFF
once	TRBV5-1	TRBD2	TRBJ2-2	TGCGCCAGCAGCTCCTGGACTAGCGGGGGCGGGGAGCTGTTTTTT	CASSSWTSGGGELFF
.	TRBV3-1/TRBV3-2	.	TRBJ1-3	TGTGCCAGCAGCCAATGGGGCGGAAACTTCGGGGGAAACACCATATATTTT	CASSQWGGNFGGNTIYF
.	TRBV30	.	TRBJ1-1	TGTGCCTGGAGTCTCTTTGGGGGAGGCCCTGAAGCTTTCTTT	CAWSLFGGGPEAFF
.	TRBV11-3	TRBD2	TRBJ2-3	TGTGCCAGCAGCTTAGGGGGCCGACTAGCGGGAGGGCCGTTGGTAGATACGCAGTATTTT	CASSLGGRLAGGPLVDTQYF
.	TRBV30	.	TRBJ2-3	TGTGCCTGGATGGCCTGGGGCAGGCCTTCAGATACGCAGTATTTT	CAWMAWGRPSDTQYF
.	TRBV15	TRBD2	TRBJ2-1	TGTGCCACCAGCAGAGATCTTAGCGGGAGACCTAATGAGCAGTTCTTC	CATSRDLSGRPNEQFF
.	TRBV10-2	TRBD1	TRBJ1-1	TGCGCCAGCAGTGAGGGAGGACAGGGACCGTGGCGGGCGGAAGCTTTCTTT	CASSEGGQGPWRAEAFF
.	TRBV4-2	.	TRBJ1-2	TGTGCCAGCAGCCAAGGCCTTTCTAACTATGGCTACACCTTC	CASSQGLSNYGYTF
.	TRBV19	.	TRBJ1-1	TGTGCCAGTAGTATAGTTGGCCCGACTGAAGCTTTCTTT	CASSIVGPTEAFF